Below, 18 T cell receptor beta chains from the same sample are listed, as sequenced in a study of T cells after yellow fever vaccination. TCRdb called the 5' RACE reads again in MiXCR, with one record for every CDR3 protein. The data contain more than 450,000 distinct CDR3 sequences, roughly a fifth of them singletons. The sequences come from PBMCs, collected less than 25 days after the first yellow fever vaccination. The origin of the receptors is a man younger than 35 who received the YFV17D yellow fever vaccine.

This clonotype showed up just a few times. J is TRBJ2-1 and V is TRBV11-3; D unresolved. Per germline, CDR1 SGHNT and CDR2 YENEEA. Trimming removed 8 bases at V and 7 bases at J, with 15 bases between. The CDR3 runs 13 residues. CDR3 protein: CASASRLTNEQFF. The CDR3 nucleotides are TGTGCCAGCGCCTCCCGCCTAACTAATGAGCAGTTCTTC.

This clonotype has more than one count but fewer than ten. V gene TRBV6-5 combines with J gene TRBJ1-5; D unclear. Per germline, CDR1 MNHEY and CDR2 SVGAGI. Trimming took off 0 bases at V and 2 bases at J, with 14 bases between the two ends. The length of the CDR3 is 17 residues. Here the CDR3 reads CASSYSIPPGRNQPQHF. The CDR3 bases are TGTGCCAGCAGTTACTCTATACCACCCGGGCGCAATCAGCCCCAGCATTTT.

Ten or more counts support this clonotype. J is TRBJ2-5 and V is TRBV10-3; 10 nucleotides match TRBD1. V was pared by 4 bases and J by 2 bases, with 4 bases of the junction left unmatched. CDR3 length: 15 residues. CDR1 is ENHRY, CDR2 SYGVKD, per germline. The CDR3 region has the DNA TGTGCCATCAGTGGGGCGGACAGGGGGCAAGAGACCCAGTACTTC. This encodes CAISGADRGQETQYF.

This clonotype was counted between two and nine times. The chain combines TRBV9 with TRBJ2-5; D remains unclear. CDR1 is SGDLS, CDR2 YYNGEE, per germline. V was shortened by 1 base and J by 3 bases, with 4 bases between the two germline ends. The CDR3 loop spans 12 amino acids. DNA of the CDR3: TGTGCCAGCAGCGTACAGGAAGAGACCCAGTACTTC. Translation gives CASSVQEETQYF.

This clonotype was picked up many times. The rearrangement links TRBV12-3 or TRBV12-4 to TRBJ2-7, with D perhaps matching TRBD2 (5 bases). V lost 5 bases and J 1 base, leaving 12 bases between the germline ends. This CDR3 contains 14 residues. The CDR3 is CASSPRRGSYEQYF. CDR3 coding DNA: TGTGCCAGCAGTCCCCGACGGGGATCCTACGAGCAGTACTTC.

This chain joins TRBV2 and TRBJ2-3; TRBD1 matches 8 bases. Germline lookup yields CDR1 SNHLY and CDR2 FYNNEI. The CDR3 runs 15 residues. The V segment lost 4 bases and the J segment 3 bases; nucleotides outside the gene matches: 6. The CDR3 DNA reads TGTGCCAGCAGTGCCCAGGGGGCGCGGACAGATACGCAGTATTTT. Its translation: CASSAQGARTDTQYF.

This clonotype was seen more than once but under ten times. The chain employs TRBV7-9 and TRBJ1-1, with D hard to call. CDR1 and CDR2 from the germline V gene are SEHNR and FQNEAQ (reference sequence). V lost 7 bases to trimming and J lost 3 bases, with 12 bases between them. The CDR3 extends over 13 amino acids. The CDR3 region is CASTRLEDTEAFF. The CDR3 nucleotides read TGTGCCAGCACCCGCCTAGAGGACACTGAAGCTTTCTTT.

The chain combines TRBV5-1 with TRBJ1-3; D gene uncertain. Trimming removed 0 bases from V and 0 bases from J, with 16 bases in between. Germline values: CDR1 SGHRS, CDR2 YFSETQ. CDR3 length: 18 amino acids. CDR3 residues: CASSLGLTSSSSGNTIYF. In DNA form, the CDR3 reads TGCGCCAGCAGCTTGGGACTTACAAGTTCCTCCTCTGGAAACACCATATATTTT.

In this sample, this clonotype turned up a few times. The chain employs TRBV7-9 and TRBJ1-4; D is uncertain. The CDR3 has 12 residues. The germline V and J ends were trimmed by 8 bases and 12 bases, with 16 bases remaining between them. Germline V lookup: CDR1 SEHNR, CDR2 FQNEAQ (reference sequence). DNA of the CDR3: TGTGCCAGCTCCCGCCCCAGTGGGCAACTGTTTTTT. The encoded protein is CASSRPSGQLFF.

A few counts support this clonotype. This chain links TRBV7-9 with TRBJ2-5; possibly TRBD1 for D (5 bases). Trimming removed 1 base at V and 2 bases at J, with 14 bases between. Germline V gene sequence: CDR1 SEHNR, CDR2 FQNEAQ (reference sequence). This CDR3 has 16 residues. CDR3 amino acids: CASSLGPLGQQETQYF. CDR3 coding DNA: TGTGCCAGCAGCTTAGGTCCGCTGGGGCAGCAAGAGACCCAGTACTTC.

This clonotype was picked up a small number of times. The chain carries TRBV5-1 and TRBJ2-2; unclear D gene. This CDR3 has 15 residues. Germline lookup yields CDR1 SGHRS and CDR2 YFSETQ. Trimming took 0 bases from V and 8 from J, leaving 14 bases between them. The CDR3 loop is CASSLALGPRGELFF. Written as DNA, the CDR3 is TGCGCCAGCAGCTTGGCTCTGGGTCCCAGGGGGGAGCTGTTTTTT.

Concerning this clonotype itself: A much larger clone differs from this one at a single base, so this may be a read error. The chain links TRBV12-3 or TRBV12-4 to TRBJ1-2; D remains unclear. This CDR3 is built from 13 residues. In DNA, the CDR3 is TGTGCCAGCAGCCATGACCGTGACTATGACTACACCTTC. This encodes CASSHDRDYDYTF.

The V and J genes are TRBV7-9 and TRBJ2-1; possible D gene TRBD1, 5 bases. The CDR3 is 14 amino acids. Germline CDR1 SEHNR, CDR2 FQNEAQ (reference sequence). With 1 base removed from V and 5 bases from J, the gap between germline ends came to 9 bases. This CDR3 is CASSLGTLNNEQFF. CDR3 bases: TGTGCCAGCAGCTTAGGGACATTGAACAATGAGCAGTTCTTC.

This clonotype occurred many times. The V gene is TRBV7-2, the J gene TRBJ1-2; D is unresolved. This CDR3 contains 12 residues. V was pared by 2 bases and J by 6 bases, with 7 bases between. The germline V gene encodes CDR1 SGHTA and CDR2 FQGNSA. Here the CDR3 reads CASSLLWDGYTF. CDR3 in DNA: TGTGCCAGCAGCTTACTTTGGGATGGCTACACCTTC.

The table lists this clonotype with many counts. The chain is built from TRBV15 and TRBJ2-3, with 11 bases lining up with TRBD2. V lost 5 bases and J lost 2; bases outside the gene matches: 9. The CDR3 sequence is 17 residues long. CDR1 is LNHNV, CDR2 YYDKDF, per germline (reference sequence). The CDR3 bases are TGTGCCACCAGCTCTAGCGGGGGGCCCAAAATCACAGATACGCAGTATTTT. Amino acid sequence: CATSSSGGPKITDTQYF.

The genes are TRBV4-2 and TRBJ2-5, with D possibly being TRBD1 (5 bases). The CDR3 runs to 16 residues. Trimming pared 0 bases from V and 7 bases from J, leaving 18 bases between. Looked up from germline, CDR1 is LGHNA and CDR2 is YNFKEQ. The CDR3 bases are TGTGCCAGCAGCCAAGATCGGATGGGGTACCAGGGGACCCAGTACTTC. Translating it yields CASSQDRMGYQGTQYF.

This rearrangement joins TRBV7-9 to TRBJ2-2; tentatively, D is TRBD1 (6 bases). V dropped 3 bases and J dropped 4 bases, with 9 bases sitting between them. The CDR3 extends over 14 amino acids. Germline CDR1 is SEHNR and CDR2 is FQNEAQ (reference sequence). The CDR3 sequence is CASSFETGTGELFF. The DNA of the CDR3 is TGTGCCAGCAGCTTTGAGACAGGCACCGGGGAGCTGTTTTTT.

This clonotype was counted ten times or more. The chain couples TRBV6-1 to TRBJ2-1; 9 bases are shared with TRBD2. The CDR3 contains 15 residues. Germline CDR1 is MNHNS and CDR2 is SASEGT. J was trimmed by 9 bases and V by 2 bases; bases with no gene match: 8. CDR3 coding DNA: TGTGCCAGCAGTGAACAGGCGGGGGGGCCGAGTGAGCAGTTCTTC. This sequence encodes CASSEQAGGPSEQFF.